This TCR beta chain was found in a study of cytomegalovirus exposure and HLA in healthy donors. This PCR relied on a set of 60 Vbeta primers and 13 Jbeta primers. Measured with immunoSEQ multiplex PCR; TCRdb has only the in-frame clones, and not every one. There are about 120,000 clones in the sample; 70% to 80% occur only once, and 9.5% to 13% lies in the top ten. With 5 bases clipped from V and 8 bases from J, the junction kept 16 bases outside the gene matches. CDR3 length: 17 residues. From germline, CDR1 is LGHNA and CDR2 YSLEER. The table lists this clone with a few counts. This clonotype was sampled from a woman in her forties or fifties in good health and CMV-seropositive. The V call is TRBV4-3, the J call TRBJ2-1; TRBD1 aligns across 9 bases. The sample comprised PBMCs. The CDR3, as DNA: TGCGCCAGCAGCGCATCCCCTGCCGGGACAGGGTCGTATGAGCAGTTCTTC. Its protein product is CASSASPAGTGSYEQFF.